This T cell receptor (beta chain) was sequenced for a study of vaccination effects on CD4 cells after COVID-19. Study-wide points: In healthy vaccinees, only 1 of 255 vaccine-induced clones cross-reacted with common cold coronaviruses. Convalescent patients numbered few in the study; early post-infection timepoints were missing entirely.

ViraFEST used viral peptide pools to expand antigen-specific CD4+ T cells before sequencing. CD4+ T cell isolation took place after 10 days of culture. According to the study, vaccine recipients showed no prior SARS-CoV-2 infection and negative nucleocapsid antibodies. As concerns this clone: Its antigen remains unknown.

Profiling relied on immunoSEQ multiplex PCR, and the TCRdb table lists in-frame clones only, not all of them. This sample has approximately 25,000 clones; about 70% occur once, and the top ten carry around 20%. The starting material was CD4+ T cells from PBMCs cultured with HCoV-NL63 spike peptides, obtained before COVID-19 vaccination. The clonotype originates from a human donor who received a COVID-19 vaccine.

The CDR3 DNA follows: TGTGCCAGTATCTCCGGGACAGGGGGCATCAACACTGAAGCTTTCTTT. Protein sequence: CASISGTGGINTEAFF. The chain uses TRBV19 and TRBJ1-1; 12 nucleotides align to TRBD1. From germline, CDR1 is LNHDA and CDR2 SQIVND (reference sequence). V lost 7 bases to trimming and J lost 2 bases; unmatched junction nucleotides: 8. The CDR3 spans 16 residues.